The text below deals with one TCR beta chain. This entry belongs to a study of PD-L1 blockade in urothelial cancer. Study-wide context: Earlier, patients had received 0 to 3 chemotherapy regimens. Blood gave a median about 150,000 T cells.

V was trimmed by 5 bases and J by 4 bases, leaving 14 bases between them. CDR1 is GTSNPN, CDR2 SVGIG, per germline (reference sequence). The CDR3 covers 14 residues. Clones were read by immunoSEQ multiplex PCR, and TCRdb kept only the in-frame ones, dropping some. The table has 46,000 or so clones, nearly 90% seen once. The sample consisted of PBMCs, taken around atezolizumab (anti-PD-L1) treatment. The chain couples TRBV30 to TRBJ1-4; a weak D match, TRBD1 (6 bases). This TCR came from a man aged 55 to 69 with urothelial cancer. The CDR3 sequence is CAWSSGADNEKLFF. Here the CDR3 DNA reads TGTGCCTGGTCATCAGGGGCGGATAATGAAAAACTGTTTTTT.